The source of this TCR beta chain is a study of Graves' ophthalmopathy and Graves' hyperthyroidism. This clonotype was found many times. Its matching antigen is unknown. Study-level findings and limits: A classifier, a 13-signature model, separated ophthalmopathy from stable hyperthyroidism with roughly 90% sensitivity and 75% to 83% specificity.

V was clipped by 6 bases and J by 2 bases, with 14 bases between them. This CDR3 spans 14 amino acids. Germline loops: CDR1 KGHSH, CDR2 LQKENI. As the template, RNA transcripts were used to amplify TCR beta CDR3 regions. HTBI primers were used in a first-round RT-PCR, which preceded a second-round multiplex PCR. TCRdb redid the calling of the multiplex PCR reads with MiXCR, one entry per CDR3 protein. This table holds about 340,000 distinct CDR3 sequences, 15% to 20% found once. The specimen was peripheral blood. The V call is TRBV18, the J call TRBJ2-7; no firm D call. The source is an adult man with Graves' ophthalmopathy. CDR3 DNA sequence: TGTGCCAGCTCGTTAAGTACAGTTACCTACGAGCAGTACTTC. The encoded protein is CASSLSTVTYEQYF.